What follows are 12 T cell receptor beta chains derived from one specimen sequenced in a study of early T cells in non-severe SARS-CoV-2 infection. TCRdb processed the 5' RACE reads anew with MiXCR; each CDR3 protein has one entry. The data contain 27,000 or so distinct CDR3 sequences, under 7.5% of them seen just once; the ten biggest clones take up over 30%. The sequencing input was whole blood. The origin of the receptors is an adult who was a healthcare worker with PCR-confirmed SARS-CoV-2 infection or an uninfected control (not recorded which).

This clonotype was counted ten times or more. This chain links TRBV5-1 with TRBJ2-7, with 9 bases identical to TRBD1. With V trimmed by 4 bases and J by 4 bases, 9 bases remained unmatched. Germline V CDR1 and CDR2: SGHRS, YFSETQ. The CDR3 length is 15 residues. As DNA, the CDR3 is TGCGCCAGCAGCGCCGGGACAGGGCCTTTATACGAGCAGTACTTC. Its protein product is CASSAGTGPLYEQYF.

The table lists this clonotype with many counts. The CDR3 is CASSLVRGVGTAEAFF. The CDR3 bases are TGTGCCAGCAGCTTAGTTCGGGGGGTAGGGACAGCTGAAGCTTTCTTT. The chain carries TRBV7-2 and TRBJ1-1; TRBD1 matches 7 bases. J lost 6 bases, V lost 1 base, and 11 bases had no gene match. The CDR3 extends over 16 amino acids. The germline gives CDR1 SGHTA, CDR2 FQGNSA.

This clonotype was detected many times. The CDR3: CASSELREWDEQFF. The CDR3 DNA reads TGCGCCAGCAGTGAGCTTCGGGAGTGGGATGAGCAGTTCTTC. The chain uses TRBV10-1 and TRBJ2-1; tentatively, D is TRBD2 (6 bases). The V end was cut by 2 bases, the J end by 8 bases, with 13 bases between. The CDR3 is 14 residues long. Germline V gene data show CDR1 as WNHNN and CDR2 as SYGVQD (reference sequence).

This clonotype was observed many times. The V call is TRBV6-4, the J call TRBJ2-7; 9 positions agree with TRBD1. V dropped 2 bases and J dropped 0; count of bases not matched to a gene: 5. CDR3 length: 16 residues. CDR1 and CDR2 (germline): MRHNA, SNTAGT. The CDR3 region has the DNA TGTGCCAGCAGTGACCGCGGACAGGGGAGCTCCTACGAGCAGTACTTC. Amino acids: CASSDRGQGSSYEQYF.

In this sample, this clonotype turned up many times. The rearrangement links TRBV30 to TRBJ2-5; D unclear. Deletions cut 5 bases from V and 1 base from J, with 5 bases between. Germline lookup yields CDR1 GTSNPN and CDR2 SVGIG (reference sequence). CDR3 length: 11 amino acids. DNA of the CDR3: TGTGCCTGGGGAACCCAAGAGACCCAGTACTTC. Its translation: CAWGTQETQYF. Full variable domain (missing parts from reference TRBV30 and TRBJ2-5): SQTIHQWPATLVQPVGSPLSLECTVEGTSNPNLYWYRQAAGRGLQLLFYSVGIGQISSEVPQNLSASRPQDRQFILSSKKLLLSDSGFYLCAWGTQETQYFGPGTRLLVL.

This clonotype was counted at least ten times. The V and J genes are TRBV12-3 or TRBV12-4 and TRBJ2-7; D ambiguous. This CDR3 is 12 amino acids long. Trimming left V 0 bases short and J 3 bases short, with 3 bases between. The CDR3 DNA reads TGTGCCAGCAGTTTAGCGGGCTACGAGCAGTACTTC. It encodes CASSLAGYEQYF.

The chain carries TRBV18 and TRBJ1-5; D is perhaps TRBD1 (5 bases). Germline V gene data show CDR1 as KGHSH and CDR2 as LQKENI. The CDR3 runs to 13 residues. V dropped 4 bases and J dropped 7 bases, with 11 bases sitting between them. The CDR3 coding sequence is TGTGCCAGCTCACTCGACAGTATCCAGCCCCAGCATTTT. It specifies CASSLDSIQPQHF.

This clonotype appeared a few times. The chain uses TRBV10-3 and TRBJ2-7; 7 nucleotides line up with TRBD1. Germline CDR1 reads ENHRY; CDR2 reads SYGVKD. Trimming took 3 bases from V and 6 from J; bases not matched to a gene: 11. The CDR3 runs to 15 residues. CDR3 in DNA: TGTGCCATCAGTGACCAGGGGGACGGGGCTAGCGAGCAGTACTTC. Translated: CAISDQGDGASEQYF.

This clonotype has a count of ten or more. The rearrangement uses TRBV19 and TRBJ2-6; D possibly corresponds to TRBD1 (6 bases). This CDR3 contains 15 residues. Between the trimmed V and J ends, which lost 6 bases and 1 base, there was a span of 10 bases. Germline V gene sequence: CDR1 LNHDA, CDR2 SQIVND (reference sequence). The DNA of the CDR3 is TGTGCCAGTAGCGCAACAGGGTCTGGGGCCAACGTCCTGACTTTC. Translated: CASSATGSGANVLTF. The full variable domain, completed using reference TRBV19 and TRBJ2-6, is DGGITQSPKYLFRKEGQNVTLSCEQNLNHDAMYWYRQDPGQGLRLIYYSQIVNDFQKGDIAEGYSVSREKKESFPLTVTSAQKNPTAFYLCASSATGSGANVLTFGAGSRLTVL.

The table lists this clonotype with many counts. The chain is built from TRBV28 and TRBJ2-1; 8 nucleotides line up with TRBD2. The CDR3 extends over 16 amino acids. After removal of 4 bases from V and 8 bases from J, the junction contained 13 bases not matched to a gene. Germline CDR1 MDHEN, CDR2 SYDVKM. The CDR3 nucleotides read TGTGCCAGCAGTTCATATAGCGGGGCTGCTAGGGATGAGCAGTTCTTC. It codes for CASSSYSGAARDEQFF.

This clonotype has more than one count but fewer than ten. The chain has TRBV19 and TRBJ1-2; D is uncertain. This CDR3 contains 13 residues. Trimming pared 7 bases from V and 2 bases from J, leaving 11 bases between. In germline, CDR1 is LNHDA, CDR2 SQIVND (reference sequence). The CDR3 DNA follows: TGTGCCAGTACCCTTACACCGAACTATGGCTACACCTTC. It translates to CASTLTPNYGYTF.

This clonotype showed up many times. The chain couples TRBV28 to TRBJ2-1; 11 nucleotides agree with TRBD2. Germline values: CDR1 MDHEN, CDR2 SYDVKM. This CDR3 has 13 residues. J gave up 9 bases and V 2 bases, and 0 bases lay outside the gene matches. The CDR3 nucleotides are TGTGCCAGCAGTTTAGGGACTAGCGGTGAGCAGTTCTTC. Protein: CASSLGTSGEQFF.